These T cell receptor beta chains were read from a single sample in a study of blood T cell repertoires in COVID-19. Measured with immunoSEQ multiplex PCR; TCRdb has only the in-frame clones, and not every one. The data show about 290,000 clones, with roughly 90% seen just once and less than 0.95% held by the top ten. Source material: peripheral blood. The receptors shown here come from a woman in her thirties or forties who had recovered from COVID-19. CDR3s include the opening cysteine and the closing phenylalanine or tryptophan. The D gene is left open where the match is weak. The size entry is marked missing in some rows and otherwise reads once, few, many or a size class.

j_call d_call v_call cdr3_length clone_size cdr3_nt cdr3_aa
TRBJ2-2 - TRBV28 15 - TGTGCCAGCAGTTTCCGACGGACTAACACCGGGGAGCTGTTTTTT CASSFRRTNTGELFF
TRBJ2-7 TRBD2 TRBV9 14 - TGTGCCAGCAACGGGGGGGACGAAGCCTACGAGCAGTACTTC CASNGGDEAYEQYF
TRBJ1-1 TRBD1 TRBV10-3 13 - TGTGCCATCCCCGACAGGGGGGTCACTGAAGCTTTCTTT CAIPDRGVTEAFF
TRBJ2-3 TRBD2 TRBV28 16 - TGTGCCAGCAGTTTTCGACTAGCGGGAGAAAGAGATACGCAGTATTTT CASSFRLAGERDTQYF
TRBJ1-1 TRBD1 TRBV10-3 14 - TGTGCCATCAGTCCGGGACAGGGGGCAATTGAAGCTTTCTTT CAISPGQGAIEAFF
TRBJ2-1 TRBD2 TRBV27 16 - TGTGCCAGCCGACCTCAGCGGGAGGGATCCTACAATGAGCAGTTCTTC CASRPQREGSYNEQFF
TRBJ2-1 - TRBV6-5 14 - TGTGCCAGCCAAGAACCGGGATTGGGGAATGAGCAGTTCTTC CASQEPGLGNEQFF
TRBJ1-2 - TRBV6-5 14 once TGTGCCAGCACCCCGACAGAGGCCAACTATGGCTACACCTTC CASTPTEANYGYTF
TRBJ2-2 TRBD2 TRBV5-1 15 - TGCGCCAGCAGCTTCCTGCAGGGAGGGACCGGGGAGCTGTTTTTT CASSFLQGGTGELFF
TRBJ2-2 - TRBV19 14 - TGTGCCAGTAGTCCCGAGCGGTACACCGGGGAGCTGTTTTTT CASSPERYTGELFF
TRBJ2-7 - TRBV7-9 14 - TGTGCCAGCAGCTTAGGCGGGCTAGCTATGGGACAGTACTTC CASSLGGLAMGQYF
TRBJ2-1 - TRBV6-1 16 - TGTGCCAGCAGTGAAGAGGAGCGCCCGGCTTACAATGAGCAGTTCTTC CASSEEERPAYNEQFF
TRBJ1-6 - TRBV30 14 - TGTGCCTGGAGTGGGCAGATATATAATTCACCCCTCCACTTT CAWSGQIYNSPLHF
TRBJ2-3 TRBD2 TRBV3-1/TRBV3-2 18 - TGTGCCAGCAGCCCCCCGGGACTAGCGGGAGTCGGCCCAGATACGCAGTATTTT CASSPPGLAGVGPDTQYF
TRBJ2-2 - TRBV10-3 15 - TGTGCCATCAGTATCAGGGCCCCCGACACCGGGGAGCTGTTTTTT CAISIRAPDTGELFF
TRBJ2-4 TRBD2 TRBV7-8 21 - TGTGCCAGCAGCTTAGCGCTATATCGACTAGCGGGAGAGGGGGCCAAAAACATTCAGTACTTC CASSLALYRLAGEGAKNIQYF
TRBJ1-1 TRBD1 TRBV19 14 few TGTGCCAGTAGTGATGGACAGGGTGTCACTGAAGCTTTCTTT CASSDGQGVTEAFF
TRBJ2-5 TRBD2 TRBV7-2 13 - TGTGCCAGCAGCTCGGTGCGGGGGGTGACCCAGTACTTC CASSSVRGVTQYF
TRBJ2-7 - TRBV5-1 11 once TGCGCCAGCAGCGAGTCCTACGAGCAGTACTTC CASSESYEQYF
TRBJ2-3 - TRBV7-9 16 - TGTGCCAGCAGCACCGGACAGAACGCCTACACAGATACGCAGTATTTT CASSTGQNAYTDTQYF
TRBJ1-4 TRBD1 TRBV28 18 - TGTGCCAGCATCCTGGGTGGGGGACAGGGGGCAACTAATGAAAAACTGTTTTTT CASILGGGQGATNEKLFF
TRBJ2-5 TRBD2 TRBV5-1 15 - TGCGCCAGCAGCCCCGGGACTACGGGAGGCGAGACCCAGTACTTC CASSPGTTGGETQYF
TRBJ2-2 - TRBV24-1 17 - TGTGCCACCAGTGGTGGGCCGGGGGACCCTGCCACCGGGGAGCTGTTTTTT CATSGGPGDPATGELFF
TRBJ1-2 TRBD1 TRBV27 14 - TGTGCCAGCAGTAGTGGACAGGGAAACTATGGCTACACCTTC CASSSGQGNYGYTF
TRBJ1-1 TRBD1 TRBV29-1 13 - TGCAGCGCCCGTCAGGGACAGGGAGCCGAAGCTTTCTTT CSARQGQGAEAFF
TRBJ2-2 - TRBV7-9 14 - TGTGCCAGCAGCCGAGATTCGAACACCGGGGAGCTGTTTTTT CASSRDSNTGELFF
TRBJ1-1 TRBD1 TRBV27 13 few TGTGCCAGCAGTCCCTGGGACAGCACTGAAGCTTTCTTT CASSPWDSTEAFF
TRBJ2-5 - TRBV19 13 - TGTGCCAGTAGTCTACAGGGCGGAGAGACCCAGTACTTC CASSLQGGETQYF
TRBJ2-7 TRBD1 TRBV14 14 - TGTGCCAGCAGCCAACCGGGACAGTCCTACGAGCAGTACTTC CASSQPGQSYEQYF
TRBJ2-5 - TRBV30 12 - TGTGCCTGGAGTATGCTCGGGGAGACCCAGTACTTC CAWSMLGETQYF
TRBJ2-3 TRBD1 TRBV5-1 15 - TGCGCCAGCAGCCCGGGGACAGGCCCCACAGATACGCAGTATTTT CASSPGTGPTDTQYF
TRBJ1-5 - TRBV30 13 few TGTGCCTGGAGTGGACAGAGCAATCAGCCCCAGCATTTT CAWSGQSNQPQHF
TRBJ2-7 TRBD2 TRBV5-1 16 - TGCGCCAGCAGCTTGGGGACGCTAGCGGGAGGGGCCGAGCAGTACTTC CASSLGTLAGGAEQYF
TRBJ2-7 TRBD2 TRBV9 15 - TGTGCCAGCCCTAGAAGACTAGCGGTCTTCTACGAGCAGTACTTC CASPRRLAVFYEQYF
TRBJ2-7 TRBD2 TRBV7-9 14 - TGTGCCAGCAGCCCTAGCGGGAGCTCCTACGAGCAGTACTTC CASSPSGSSYEQYF
TRBJ1-2 - TRBV27 14 - TGTGCCAGCAGCCTCTCGGAGGGAAACTATGGCTACACCTTC CASSLSEGNYGYTF
TRBJ1-5 TRBD1 TRBV23-1 14 - TGCGCCAGCAGTCGCAGGGGGTACAATCAGCCCCAGCATTTT CASSRRGYNQPQHF
TRBJ1-2 - TRBV7-9 14 - TGTGCCAGCAGTCCCCCCGGGTTAAACTATGGCTACACCTTC CASSPPGLNYGYTF
TRBJ2-1 TRBD2 TRBV28 15 - TGTGCCAGCCAATTAGCGGGAATAAAGCACAATGAGCAGTTCTTC CASQLAGIKHNEQFF
TRBJ1-4 - TRBV7-9 15 - TGTGCCAGCAGCTTAGGCACAGGGATAAATGAAAAACTGTTTTTT CASSLGTGINEKLFF
TRBJ2-2 - TRBV9 12 - TGTGCCAGCAGCGTAAGCGGCGGGGAGCTGTTTTTT CASSVSGGELFF
TRBJ1-6 TRBD1 TRBV3-1/TRBV3-2 18 - TGTGCCAGCAGCCAAGAGCCAGGGGGGAGCTCCTATAATTCACCCCTCCACTTT CASSQEPGGSSYNSPLHF
TRBJ1-5 - TRBV7-2 13 - TGTGCCAGCAGCTTAGGGAGCGATCAGCCCCAGCATTTT CASSLGSDQPQHF
TRBJ2-2 - TRBV7-2 13 - TGTGCCAGCAGCTTAATACACGCCGGGGAGCTGTTTTTT CASSLIHAGELFF
TRBJ2-7 TRBD1 TRBV2 13 - TGTGCCAGCAGTGGACAGGGGGCAGGGGAGCAGTACTTC CASSGQGAGEQYF
TRBJ2-3 TRBD2 TRBV7-6 21 - TGTGCCAGCAGCTTAGTTGTGGGTCGGCTAGCGGGAGTTGGGAGCACAGATACGCAGTATTTT CASSLVVGRLAGVGSTDTQYF
TRBJ1-2 TRBD1 TRBV5-1 14 - TGCGCCAGCAGCTTCCCGACAGGGGTCGATGGCTACACCTTC CASSFPTGVDGYTF
TRBJ2-7 TRBD2 TRBV18 15 - TGTGCCAGCTCACAAGCGGGAGGGCCCCCCTACGAGCAGTACTTC CASSQAGGPPYEQYF
TRBJ2-1 TRBD2 TRBV27 16 - TGTGCCAGCAGTCCGACTAGCGGGAGCTCCTACAATGAGCAGTTCTTC CASSPTSGSSYNEQFF
TRBJ1-5 TRBD1 TRBV3-1/TRBV3-2 14 - TGTGCCAGCAGCCAAGCAGGGGGCGGACAGCCCCAGCATTTT CASSQAGGGQPQHF
TRBJ2-1 TRBD2 TRBV9 19 - TGTGCCAGCAGCGTATCCGGACTAGCGGGAGGAGGCTCCTACAATGAGCAGTTCTTC CASSVSGLAGGGSYNEQFF
TRBJ2-7 TRBD2 TRBV4-2 16 - TGTGCCAGCAGCCAAGAAACCGGGACTAGCGGTTTTGAGCAGTACTTC CASSQETGTSGFEQYF
TRBJ1-3 - TRBV19 16 - TGTGCCAGTAGTCCTGTACAGATAACCTCTGGAAACACCATATATTTT CASSPVQITSGNTIYF